These T cell receptor beta chains were read from a single sample in a study of blood T cells in healthy people across ages. TCRdb re-analysed the 5' RACE reads in MiXCR, keeping a single row per CDR3 protein. The repertoire consists of about 1.7 million distinct CDR3 sequences, with 28% occurring once and the leading ten covering 6.5% to 8.5%. Sequenced input: blood. The source of these receptors is a woman between 25 and 40 years old in good health. The CDR3 runs from the conserved cysteine through the conserved F or W. The D gene is left open where the match is weak. Size values are once, few and many counts, or a class for expanded clones, and some rows have none.

v_call	d_call	j_call	clone_size	cdr3_nt	cdr3_aa
TRBV10-3	TRBD1	TRBJ2-4	many	TGTGCCATCAGTGAGTTTGGACAGGGGGACATTCAGTACTTC	CAISEFGQGDIQYF
TRBV20-1	-	TRBJ2-7	once	TGCAGTGCTAGTGGGGCCACCTCCGACGAGCAGTACTTC	CSASGATSDEQYF
TRBV6-2/TRBV6-3	TRBD1	TRBJ1-1	-	TGTGCCAGCAGTTCACTCGGGACAGGGGAAACTGAAGCTTTCTTT	CASSSLGTGETEAFF
TRBV9	-	TRBJ1-2	-	TGTGCCAGCAGCCTACAGGCAGGACAGTATGGCTACACCTTC	CASSLQAGQYGYTF
TRBV7-2	TRBD2	TRBJ2-7	few	TGTGCCAGCAGCTTGCCTAGCGGCATTTACGAGCAGTACTTC	CASSLPSGIYEQYF
TRBV4-3	TRBD2	TRBJ2-7	many	TGCGCCAGCAGCCAACAAGCGGGAGTCGGGGAGCAGTACTTC	CASSQQAGVGEQYF
TRBV5-1	-	TRBJ1-3	-	TGCGCCAGCAGCGCGGACCCTTCTGGAAACACCATATATTTT	CASSADPSGNTIYF
TRBV11-2	-	TRBJ2-6	many	TGTGCCAGCAGCCCGCGACAGGTCTCTGGGGCCAACGTCCTGACTTTC	CASSPRQVSGANVLTF
TRBV5-1	-	TRBJ2-2	-	TGCGCCAGCAGCTTAAAACAGGGTGTCACCGGGGAGCTGTTTTTT	CASSLKQGVTGELFF
TRBV6-5	-	TRBJ2-2	-	TGTGCCAGCAGTCAATTTAACACCGGGGAGCTGTTTTTT	CASSQFNTGELFF
TRBV20-1	-	TRBJ2-3	many	TGCAGTGCTAGAGAGTGGCGAGACGGCACAGATACGCAGTATTTT	CSAREWRDGTDTQYF
TRBV12-3/TRBV12-4	-	TRBJ2-3	-	TGTGCCAGCAGTTTGTACGCGGGGGCCACAGATACGCAGTATTTT	CASSLYAGATDTQYF
TRBV7-2	TRBD1	TRBJ2-7	-	TGTGCCCGCAGCTTCGACAGGGGAAGTTATTACGAGCAGTACTTC	CARSFDRGSYYEQYF
TRBV7-3	-	TRBJ1-2	few	TGTGCCAGCAGCTTATATACGGGAAATGGCTACACCTTC	CASSLYTGNGYTF
TRBV5-1	-	TRBJ1-2	few	TGCGCCAGCAGCTACCGGACAGCGGACTATGGCTACACCTTC	CASSYRTADYGYTF
TRBV7-9	TRBD2	TRBJ2-7	-	TGTGCCAGCAGTGGTTCCGGGGGGGGGATCTACGAGCAGTACTTC	CASSGSGGGIYEQYF
TRBV28	TRBD1	TRBJ1-2	many	TGTGCCAGCAGTCCCCCCACGGACAGGCCTGAGGGCTATGGCTACACCTTC	CASSPPTDRPEGYGYTF
TRBV28	-	TRBJ1-5	-	TGTGCCAGCGAGACTAGGTTAGGAAATCAGCCCCAGCATTTT	CASETRLGNQPQHF
TRBV20-1	-	TRBJ2-6	few	TGCAGTGCTAGAGTGGGGGACTCTGGGGCCAACGTCCTGACTTTC	CSARVGDSGANVLTF
TRBV10-3	-	TRBJ2-1	many	TGTGCCACCGCCTACAATGAGCAGTTCTTC	CATAYNEQFF
TRBV15	TRBD2	TRBJ2-1	-	TGTGCCACCAGCACCCCGACTAGCGGGGTTTCGTACAATGAGCAGTTCTTC	CATSTPTSGVSYNEQFF
TRBV12-3/TRBV12-4	TRBD1	TRBJ2-7	-	TGTGCCAGCAACCAACAGGGGGCTGTTTACGAGCAGTACTTC	CASNQQGAVYEQYF
TRBV12-3/TRBV12-4	-	TRBJ2-1	many	TGTGCCAGCAGTCCCACGAAGAATGAGCAGTTCTTC	CASSPTKNEQFF
TRBV9	-	TRBJ1-2	few	TGTGCCAGCAGCGTAGAGACAGGAGTAGCTAACTATGGCTACACCTTC	CASSVETGVANYGYTF
TRBV2	-	TRBJ2-3	-	TGTGCCGGCAGTCTAGGAGTCTACGATACGCAGTATTTT	CAGSLGVYDTQYF
TRBV7-8	-	TRBJ2-3	-	TGTGCCAGCAGACGGGAGACAACAGATACGCAGTATTTT	CASRRETTDTQYF
TRBV5-1	TRBD1	TRBJ2-3	many	TGCGCCAGCAGCTTGGATCGGTACAGGGGCGACACAGATACGCAGTATTTT	CASSLDRYRGDTDTQYF
TRBV20-1	-	TRBJ1-5	few	TGCAGTGCTGGAAGGGACATTAGCAATCAGCCCCAGCATTTT	CSAGRDISNQPQHF
TRBV29-1	-	TRBJ2-5	-	TGCAGCGTTGGGCACACCCAAGAGACCCAGTACTTC	CSVGHTQETQYF
TRBV12-3/TRBV12-4	-	TRBJ1-5	few	TGTGCCAGCGGACCACCCCGGGGGAAGCATCTATCCAATCAGCCCCAGCATTTT	CASGPPRGKHLSNQPQHF
TRBV5-1	-	TRBJ2-1	-	TGCGCCAGCAGCTTGAACATCGTTTACAATGAGCAGTTCTTC	CASSLNIVYNEQFF
TRBV4-1	-	TRBJ2-3	-	TGCGCCAGCAGCCAAGCGGGAACCGCTCCAGATACGCAGTATTTT	CASSQAGTAPDTQYF
TRBV5-1	TRBD1	TRBJ2-7	-	TGCGCCAGCAACAAGGGGGACAGCCAAGTAATCGAGCAGTACTTC	CASNKGDSQVIEQYF
TRBV27	-	TRBJ2-4	-	TGTGCCAGCAGTTCGACGCACAGGTTTTCCATTCAGTACTTC	CASSSTHRFSIQYF
TRBV20-1	-	TRBJ2-5	few	TGCAGTGCTAGAAACATGCGAGACCCCGTTCAAGAGACCCAGTACTTC	CSARNMRDPVQETQYF
TRBV12-5	-	TRBJ2-5	-	TGTGCTAGTGGGCGCAAAGAGACCCAGTACTTC	CASGRKETQYF
TRBV29-1	-	TRBJ2-4	-	TGCAGCGTTTCCCCACTAGCCAAAAACATTCAGTACTTC	CSVSPLAKNIQYF
TRBV5-6	TRBD1	TRBJ2-7	many	TGTGCCAGCAGCATAGGGACAGGGCTCGAGCAGTACTTC	CASSIGTGLEQYF
TRBV27	TRBD1	TRBJ2-1	few	TGTGCCAGCAGTCCTACAAGGGGGCATGAGCAGTTCTTC	CASSPTRGHEQFF
TRBV2	TRBD1	TRBJ2-1	-	TGTGCCAGCAGCCTGACAGGGTGGTACCTCGACAATGAGCAGTTCTTC	CASSLTGWYLDNEQFF
TRBV29-1	-	TRBJ2-4	few	TGCAGCGTTGACCGGGGGACCAAAAACATTCAGTACTTC	CSVDRGTKNIQYF
TRBV25-1	TRBD1	TRBJ1-4	-	TGTGCCAGCAGCTCTACAGGGGGGTCTAATGAAAAACTGTTTTTT	CASSSTGGSNEKLFF
TRBV27	-	TRBJ2-3	few	TGTGCCAGCATTGGCCTACCTGACACAGATACGCAGTATTTT	CASIGLPDTDTQYF
TRBV29-1	TRBD2	TRBJ2-7	-	TGCAGCGTTGAATCGAGCGGGGCACCCTACGAGCAGTACTTC	CSVESSGAPYEQYF
TRBV28	-	TRBJ2-3	-	TGTGCCAGCACCCAAAGTGGTTGGGATACGCAGTATTTT	CASTQSGWDTQYF
TRBV9	-	TRBJ2-7	many	TGTGCCAGCAGCGTCTCAGGTCGCCCTGAAGAGCAGTACTTC	CASSVSGRPEEQYF
TRBV11-2	-	TRBJ2-1	many	TGTGCCAGCAGCTCCCGTTACAATGAGCAGTTCTTC	CASSSRYNEQFF
TRBV20-1	-	TRBJ2-7	many	TGCAGTGCTAGAGACCCCGGTGTGGCTCGGGAGCAGTACTTC	CSARDPGVAREQYF
TRBV12-3/TRBV12-4	-	TRBJ2-2	-	TGTGCCAGCAGTGAACAGGGTCTCGGGGAGCTGTTTTTT	CASSEQGLGELFF
TRBV5-1	TRBD2	TRBJ2-3	many	TGTGCCAGCAGCCTCGGGACTAGCGGTACAGATACGCAGTATTTT	CASSLGTSGTDTQYF
TRBV2	-	TRBJ2-3	-	TGTGCCAGCAGTGACCAGGTTCTCCGGGGAGATACGCAGTATTTT	CASSDQVLRGDTQYF
TRBV5-1	-	TRBJ2-3	-	TGCGCCAGTGCGGCCCCGGGGAGAGGCACAGATACGCAGTATTTT	CASAAPGRGTDTQYF